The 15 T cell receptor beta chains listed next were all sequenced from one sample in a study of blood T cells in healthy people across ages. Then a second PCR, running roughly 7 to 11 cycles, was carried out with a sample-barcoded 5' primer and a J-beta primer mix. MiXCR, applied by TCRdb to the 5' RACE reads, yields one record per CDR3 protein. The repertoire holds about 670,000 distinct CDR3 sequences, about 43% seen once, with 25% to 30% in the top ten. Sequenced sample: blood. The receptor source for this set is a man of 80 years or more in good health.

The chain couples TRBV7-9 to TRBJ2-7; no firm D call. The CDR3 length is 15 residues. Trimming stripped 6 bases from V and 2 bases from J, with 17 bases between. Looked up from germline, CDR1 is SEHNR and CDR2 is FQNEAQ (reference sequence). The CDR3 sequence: CASRFGGSLTYEQYF. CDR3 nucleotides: TGTGCCAGCAGGTTCGGCGGAAGCCTTACCTACGAGCAGTACTTC.

The CDR3 reads CASSVGPQGYSYNEQFF. For the CDR3, the DNA is TGTGCCAGCAGCGTAGGCCCTCAGGGCTACTCCTACAATGAGCAGTTCTTC. V and J are TRBV9 and TRBJ2-1; D is perhaps TRBD1 (5 bases). Germline V gene data show CDR1 as SGDLS and CDR2 as YYNGEE. The CDR3 is made up of 17 amino acids. V dropped 0 bases and J dropped 0 bases, with 13 bases sitting between them.

The CDR3 loop reads CSAKEDSYEQYF. CDR3 DNA sequence: TGCAGTGCTAAGGAAGACTCCTACGAGCAGTACTTC. The J gene is TRBJ2-7, the V gene TRBV20-1; D is ambiguous. V was trimmed by 4 bases and J by 0 bases, leaving 7 bases between them. Germline CDR1 is DFQATT and CDR2 is SNEGSKA (reference sequence). The CDR3 totals 12 residues.

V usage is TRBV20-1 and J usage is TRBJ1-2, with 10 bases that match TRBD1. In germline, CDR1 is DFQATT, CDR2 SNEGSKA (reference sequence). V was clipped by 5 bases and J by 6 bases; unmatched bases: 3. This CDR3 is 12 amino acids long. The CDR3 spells CSAHDRGHGYTF. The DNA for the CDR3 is TGCAGTGCTCACGACAGGGGGCATGGCTACACCTTC.

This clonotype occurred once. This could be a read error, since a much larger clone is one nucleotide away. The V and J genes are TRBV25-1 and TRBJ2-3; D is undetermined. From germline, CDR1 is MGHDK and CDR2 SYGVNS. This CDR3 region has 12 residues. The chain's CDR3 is CVSSEPVDTQYF. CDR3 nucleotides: TGTGTCAGCAGTGAACCCGTGGATACGCAGTATTTT. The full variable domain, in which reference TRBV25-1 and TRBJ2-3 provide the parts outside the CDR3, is EADIYQTPRYLVIGTGKKITLECSQTMGHDKMYWYQQDPGMELHLIHYSYGVNSTEKGDLSSESTVSRIRTEHFPLTLESARPSHTSQYLCVSSEPVDTQYFGPGTRLTVL.

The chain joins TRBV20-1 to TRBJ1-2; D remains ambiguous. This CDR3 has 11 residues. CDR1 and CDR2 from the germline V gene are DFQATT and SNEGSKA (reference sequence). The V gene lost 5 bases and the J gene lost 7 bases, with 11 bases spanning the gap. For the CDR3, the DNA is TGCAGTGCTGTCCGGGAGTCTGGCTACACCTTC. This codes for CSAVRESGYTF.

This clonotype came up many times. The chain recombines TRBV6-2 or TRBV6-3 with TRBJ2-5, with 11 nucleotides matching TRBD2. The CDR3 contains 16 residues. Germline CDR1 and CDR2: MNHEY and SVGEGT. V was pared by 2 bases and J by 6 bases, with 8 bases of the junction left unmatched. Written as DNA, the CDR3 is TGTGCCAGCAGTTACCCTACTACTAGCGGGAGTAAGACCCAGTACTTC. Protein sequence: CASSYPTTSGSKTQYF.

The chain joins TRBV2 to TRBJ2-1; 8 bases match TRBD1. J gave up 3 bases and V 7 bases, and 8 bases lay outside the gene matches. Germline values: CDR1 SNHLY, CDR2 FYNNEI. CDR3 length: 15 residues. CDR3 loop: CASTEQGVDYNEQFF. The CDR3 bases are TGTGCCAGCACCGAACAGGGGGTAGACTACAATGAGCAGTTCTTC. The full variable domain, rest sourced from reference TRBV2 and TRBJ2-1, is EPEVTQTPSHQVTQMGQEVILRCVPISNHLYFYWYRQILGQKVEFLVSFYNNEISEKSEIFDDQFSVERPDGSNFTLKIRSTKLEDSAMYFCASTEQGVDYNEQFFGPGTRLTVL.

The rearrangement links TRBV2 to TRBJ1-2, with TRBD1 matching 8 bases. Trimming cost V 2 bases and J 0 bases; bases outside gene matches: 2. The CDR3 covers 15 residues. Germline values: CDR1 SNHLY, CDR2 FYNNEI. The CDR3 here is CASSERTGPNYGYTF. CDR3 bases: TGTGCCAGCAGTGAAAGGACAGGGCCTAACTATGGCTACACCTTC.

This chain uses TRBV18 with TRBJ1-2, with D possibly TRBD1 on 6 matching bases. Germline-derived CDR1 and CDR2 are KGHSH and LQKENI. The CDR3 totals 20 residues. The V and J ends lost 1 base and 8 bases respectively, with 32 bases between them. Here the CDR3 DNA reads TGTGCCAGCTCACCACTTCGGTCTGTCCAGACGGGACAAGCCTTAGAGGGCTACACCTTC. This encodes CASSPLRSVQTGQALEGYTF.

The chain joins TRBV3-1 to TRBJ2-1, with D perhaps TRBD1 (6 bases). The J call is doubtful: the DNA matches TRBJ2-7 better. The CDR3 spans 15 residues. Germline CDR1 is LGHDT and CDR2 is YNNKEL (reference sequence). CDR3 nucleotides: TGTGCCAGCAGCCAAATGACAGGCTCCTACAATGAGCAGTACTTC. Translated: CASSQMTGSYNEQYF.

Here the CDR3 reads CASSTWVQGRPYNEQFF. The DNA for the CDR3 is TGTGCCAGCAGCACTTGGGTACAGGGGAGACCCTACAATGAGCAGTTCTTC. V gene TRBV21-1 combines with J gene TRBJ2-1; TRBD1 is taken as the D call from the table, unchecked against the DNA. TRBV21-1 represents a pseudogene. The CDR3 is made up of 17 amino acids.

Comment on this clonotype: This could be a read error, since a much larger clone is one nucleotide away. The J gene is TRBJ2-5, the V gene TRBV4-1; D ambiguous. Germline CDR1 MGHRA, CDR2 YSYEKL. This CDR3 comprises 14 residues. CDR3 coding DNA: TGCGCCAGCAGCCGGACGGATTCACAAGAGACCCAGTGCTTC. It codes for CASSRTDSQETQCF.

CDR3 bases: TGTGCCAGCAGCTTAGACAGGGCGTATGATTCACCCCTCCACTTT. Protein: CASSLDRAYDSPLHF. This chain connects TRBV6-6 to TRBJ1-6, with 7 nucleotides matching TRBD1. The CDR3 length is 15 residues. With V trimmed by 6 bases and J by 8 bases, 10 bases remained unmatched. Germline V gene sequence: CDR1 MNHNY, CDR2 SVGAGI (reference sequence).

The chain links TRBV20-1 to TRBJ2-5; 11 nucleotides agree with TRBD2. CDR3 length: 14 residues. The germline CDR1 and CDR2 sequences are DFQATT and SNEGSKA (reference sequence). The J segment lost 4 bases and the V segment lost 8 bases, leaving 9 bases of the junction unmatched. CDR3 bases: TGCAGTCTCGATAGCGGGAGGGCCTCAGAGACCCAGTACTTC. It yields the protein CSLDSGRASETQYF.